This TCR beta chain came from a study of T-cell reconstitution after alpha-beta-depleted transplantation in children. J gave up 3 bases and V 5 bases, and 9 bases lay outside the gene matches. The length of the CDR3 is 15 residues. Per the germline V gene, CDR1 is SNHLY and CDR2 is FYNNEI. Preparation of the TCRbeta library involved a method that used unique molecular identifiers. Each CDR3 protein gets one entry after TCRdb re-called the PCR reads with MiXCR. The sample holds hundreds of thousands of distinct CDR3 sequences; almost 10% are singletons and the top ten take 10%. This clonotype has a handful of counts.

The chain links TRBV2 to TRBJ2-7, with 8 bases fitting TRBD1. Sequenced here: PBMCs from the stem cell graft donor, sampled from the stem cell graft. This TCR derives from a human donor who donated a stem cell graft to a child with SCID. This chain's CDR3 is CASSYSGTGHYEQYF. The CDR3 DNA reads as TGTGCCAGCAGTTACTCCGGGACAGGACACTACGAGCAGTACTTC.